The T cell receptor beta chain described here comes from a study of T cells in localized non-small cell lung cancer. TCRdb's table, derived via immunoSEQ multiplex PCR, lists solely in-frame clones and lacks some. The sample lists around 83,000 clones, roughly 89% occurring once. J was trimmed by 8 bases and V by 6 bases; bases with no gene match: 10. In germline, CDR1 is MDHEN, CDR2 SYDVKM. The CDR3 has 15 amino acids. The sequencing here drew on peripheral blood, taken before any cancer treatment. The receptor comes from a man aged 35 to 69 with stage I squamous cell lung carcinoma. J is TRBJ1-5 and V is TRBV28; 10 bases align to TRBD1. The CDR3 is CASSLTGGAGKPQHF. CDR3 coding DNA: TGTGCCAGCAGCCTGACAGGGGGCGCAGGCAAGCCCCAGCATTTT.